Below, 32 T cell receptor beta chains from the same sample are listed, as sequenced in a study of early T cells in non-severe SARS-CoV-2 infection. Via MiXCR, TCRdb re-called the 5' RACE reads, giving one row per CDR3 protein. Here the sample spans about 110,000 distinct CDR3 sequences, 12% being singletons. Sequences were obtained from whole blood. The receptors stem from an adult who was a healthcare worker with PCR-confirmed SARS-CoV-2 infection or an uninfected control (not recorded which).

The table lists this clonotype with many counts. The chain uses TRBV30 and TRBJ1-3; D is possibly TRBD1 (5 bases). Germline V gives CDR1 GTSNPN, CDR2 SVGIG (reference sequence). CDR3 size: 13 residues. V dropped 2 bases and J dropped 3 bases, with 8 bases sitting between them. The CDR3 loop reads CAWSTGLGNTIYF. CDR3 coding DNA: TGTGCCTGGAGTACGGGGCTTGGAAACACCATATATTTT.

Concerning this clonotype: One junction end does not reproduce the germline sequence, and a read error may be involved. This chain uses TRBV24-1 with TRBJ1-1; D is undetermined. The CDR3 spans 13 residues. The V gene's germline CDR1 is KGHDR and CDR2 SFDVKD. The DNA of the CDR3 is TGTGCCACCAGACGGGGAACGAACACTGAAGCCTTCTTT. As protein: CATRRGTNTEAFF.

As DNA, the CDR3 is TGTGCCAGCAGTGAATTAGGGGAGGTCTATGGCTACACCTTC. Protein product: CASSELGEVYGYTF. The chain uses TRBV6-1 and TRBJ1-2; tentatively, D is TRBD1 (5 bases). The CDR3 totals 14 residues. Between the trimmed V and J ends, which lost 2 bases and 4 bases, there was a span of 11 bases. Germline CDR1 is MNHNS and CDR2 is SASEGT.

This clonotype was recorded many times. This sequence joins TRBV7-9 and TRBJ2-7; maybe TRBD2 (6 bases). In germline, CDR1 is SEHNR, CDR2 FQNEAQ (reference sequence). The CDR3 runs 14 residues. The ends were cut back, 5 bases at V and 2 bases at J, with 13 bases in the middle. The CDR3 region has the DNA TGTGCCAGCAGCCCCACGGGACTCCCCTACGAGCAGTACTTC. This codes for CASSPTGLPYEQYF.

The CDR3 sequence is CASSQFAGQGFYNEQFF. CDR3 coding DNA: TGTGCCAGCAGCCAATTCGCCGGACAGGGTTTCTACAATGAGCAGTTCTTC. The chain uses TRBV14 and TRBJ2-1, with 8 bases aligning to TRBD1. The CDR3 consists of 17 residues. J was trimmed by 3 bases and V by 2 bases; bases with no gene match: 9. Germline loops: CDR1 SGHDN, CDR2 FVKESK.

This clonotype was counted a few times. This rearrangement joins TRBV5-5 to TRBJ2-5; no clear D gene. CDR3 length: 13 residues. Trimming removed 3 bases at V and 5 bases at J, with 11 bases between. Germline V gene lookup returns CDR1 SGHKS and CDR2 YYEKEE (reference sequence). CDR3 residues: CASSYGPSETQYF. The CDR3 bases are TGTGCCAGCAGCTACGGACCTTCGGAGACCCAGTACTTC.

As for this clonotype: This may be a read error: a much more frequent sequence differs by one nucleotide. The rearrangement links TRBV24-1 to TRBJ2-2; D unclear. This CDR3 comprises 12 residues. Germline CDR1 KGHDR, CDR2 SFDVKD. Trimming removed 12 bases at V and 10 bases at J, with 17 bases between. In DNA form, the CDR3 reads TGTGCCGCCATGACCCACCCCGTGGAGCTGTTTTTT. Translated, it gives CAAMTHPVELFF.

This clonotype was seen more than once but under ten times. J is TRBJ2-1 and V is TRBV5-4; no firm D call. The V gene's germline CDR1 is SGHNT and CDR2 YYREEE (reference sequence). Trimming cost V 7 bases and J 0 bases, with 14 bases left between them. CDR3 size: 15 residues. In nucleotides, the CDR3 is TGTGCCAGCGCCCCGGGCGGAGTCTCCTACAATGAGCAGTTCTTC. Translating it yields CASAPGGVSYNEQFF.

The table lists this clonotype with a few counts. The chain carries TRBV29-1 and TRBJ2-1, with 10 bases identical to TRBD1. Germline lookup yields CDR1 SQVTM and CDR2 ANQGSEA. After removal of 6 bases from V and 4 bases from J, the junction contained 6 bases not matched to a gene. The CDR3 has 14 amino acids. DNA of the CDR3: TGCAGCGTGAACCGGGACAGGGGATACAATGAGCAGTTCTTC. Translation gives CSVNRDRGYNEQFF.

CDR3 region: CASSSRGQGAVLANYGYTF. Written as DNA, the CDR3 is TGCGCCAGCAGCTCCCGGGGACAGGGGGCGGTTTTGGCTAACTATGGCTACACCTTC. The J gene is TRBJ1-2, the V gene TRBV5-1; 12 nucleotides align to TRBD1. With 3 bases clipped from V and 0 bases from J, the junction kept 12 bases outside the gene matches. This CDR3 comprises 19 residues. Germline V gene lookup returns CDR1 SGHRS and CDR2 YFSETQ.

This clonotype was seen many times. The rearrangement links TRBV7-6 to TRBJ2-2; D is ambiguous. V lost 5 bases and J 3 bases, leaving 7 bases between the germline ends. The V gene's germline CDR1 is SGHVS and CDR2 FNYEAQ. This CDR3 spans 13 amino acids. The CDR3 bases are TGTGCCAGCAGCGAGAGGTACACCGGGGAGCTGTTTTTT. This translates into CASSERYTGELFF.

Ten or more counts support this clonotype. The CDR3, as DNA: TGTGCCAGCAGCCGAACAGGGTCGGCCGGGGAGCTGTTTTTT. Translating it yields CASSRTGSAGELFF. The V call is TRBV7-9, the J call TRBJ2-2; D may be TRBD1 (6 bases). The CDR3 has 14 amino acids. Germline assignment: CDR1 SEHNR and CDR2 FQNEAQ (reference sequence). V was trimmed by 5 bases and J by 6 bases, leaving 13 bases between them.

The V call is TRBV4-1, the J call TRBJ2-6; no clear D gene. V lost 4 bases and J lost 2, with 6 bases in between. The CDR3 is made up of 14 amino acids. Germline assignment: CDR1 MGHRA and CDR2 YSYEKL. CDR3 sequence: CASSRSTGANVLTF. CDR3 nucleotide sequence: TGCGCCAGCAGCCGGTCTACTGGGGCCAACGTCCTGACTTTC.

Concerning this clonotype: With a much larger clone just one base away, this may be a read error. The V call is TRBV6-1, the J call TRBJ2-1; D may be TRBD2 (5 bases). This CDR3 is 17 amino acids long. CDR1 and CDR2 (germline): MNHNS, SASEGT. As DNA, the CDR3 is TGTGCCAGCAATGAAGCGCTACAAGCGGCCCCTTACAATGAGCAGTTCTTC. This gives the protein CASNEALQAAPYNEQFF.

The sample holds a few counts of this clonotype. The V gene is TRBV6-1, the J gene TRBJ1-4; D uncertain. V shed 6 bases and J shed 0 bases, with 14 bases lying between them. There are 16 residues in the CDR3. CDR1 is MNHNS and CDR2 is SASEGT in the germline V gene. In nucleotides, the CDR3 is TGTGCCAGCAGGGGCCGGGGAGTTGCAACTAATGAAAAACTGTTTTTT. Protein: CASRGRGVATNEKLFF.

The chain combines TRBV7-9 with TRBJ2-5, with no clear D. The CDR3 is 15 amino acids. Deletions cut 2 bases from V and 0 bases from J, with 10 bases between. The V gene's germline CDR1 is SEHNR and CDR2 FQNEAQ (reference sequence). The CDR3 protein is CASSLHRMHQETQYF. CDR3 sequence (DNA): TGTGCCAGCAGCTTACACAGAATGCACCAAGAGACCCAGTACTTC.

This clonotype came up a few times. V and J are TRBV30 and TRBJ1-5, with 7 bases lining up with TRBD1. The J segment lost 7 bases and the V segment lost 3 bases, leaving 6 bases of the junction unmatched. This CDR3 is 13 amino acids long. Germline CDR1 GTSNPN, CDR2 SVGIG (reference sequence). The CDR3 protein is CAWSRDSRQPQHF. CDR3 DNA sequence: TGTGCCTGGAGCCGGGACAGCCGCCAGCCCCAGCATTTT.

The chain links TRBV12-3 or TRBV12-4 to TRBJ1-5, with a possible D match to TRBD1 (6 bases). Trimming took off 8 bases at V and 4 bases at J, with 15 bases between the two ends. The CDR3 totals 14 residues. The CDR3 DNA is TGTGCCAGCGGCGAGGGGGGTTGGAATCAGCCCCAGCATTTT. This sequence encodes CASGEGGWNQPQHF.

This clonotype was picked up a small number of times. The chain carries TRBV29-1 and TRBJ1-5; D is perhaps TRBD1 (5 bases). V gave up 4 bases and J gave up 0 bases, with 10 bases separating them. Germline assignment: CDR1 SQVTM and CDR2 ANQGSEA. The CDR3 sequence is 14 residues long. CDR3 region: CSVGDGNSNQPQHF. The DNA for the CDR3 is TGCAGCGTTGGGGACGGCAATAGCAATCAGCCCCAGCATTTT.

This clonotype was counted many times. The rearrangement uses TRBV28 and TRBJ1-5; D unresolved. This CDR3 contains 17 residues. Germline CDR1 reads MDHEN; CDR2 reads SYDVKM. V dropped 6 bases and J dropped 1 base, with 19 bases sitting between them. This chain's CDR3 is CASRPPPRVRSNQPQHF. The CDR3, as DNA: TGTGCCAGCAGACCTCCTCCTCGAGTTAGGAGCAATCAGCCCCAGCATTTT. Using reference TRBV28 and TRBJ1-5 for the parts outside the CDR3, the full variable domain is DVKVTQSSRYLVKRTGEKVFLECVQDMDHENMFWYRQDPGLGLRLIYFSYDVKMKEKGDIPEGYSVSREKKERFSLILESASTNQTSMYLCASRPPPRVRSNQPQHFGDGTRLSIL.

V is TRBV7-2 and J is TRBJ2-5; D unresolved. V lost 6 bases and J lost 6, with 14 bases in between. The CDR3 is 13 residues long. The V gene's germline CDR1 is SGHTA and CDR2 FQGNSA. Written as DNA, the CDR3 is TGTGCCAGCAGTAACAGCTTCGGCAAGACCCAGTACTTC. This translates into CASSNSFGKTQYF.

The CDR3 nucleotides are TGTGCCAGCAGCTTAGTTGGCACACAGAACACTGAAGCTTTCTTT. Its translation: CASSLVGTQNTEAFF. This chain uses TRBV11-2 with TRBJ1-1; D call uncertain. V dropped 1 base and J dropped 1 base, with 10 bases sitting between them. CDR3 size: 15 residues. Per germline, CDR1 SGHAT and CDR2 FQNNGV.

This clonotype was counted only a few times. The V and J genes are TRBV2 and TRBJ1-4; D uncertain. V was cut by 8 bases and J by 8 bases, with 12 bases left in between. Germline V gene data show CDR1 as SNHLY and CDR2 as FYNNEI. CDR3 length: 12 residues. CDR3 nucleotide sequence: TGTGCCAGCGGTCGCCGGGGAGAAAAACTGTTTTTT. It encodes CASGRRGEKLFF.

This clonotype was counted at least ten times. The chain couples TRBV3-1 to TRBJ1-6; perhaps TRBD1 as D (5 bases). V shed 1 base and J shed 9 bases, with 10 bases lying between them. CDR3 length: 14 residues. Per germline, CDR1 LGHDT and CDR2 YNNKEL (reference sequence). CDR3: CASSQGQGSSPLHF. The DNA for the CDR3 is TGTGCCAGCAGCCAAGGGCAGGGAAGTTCACCCCTCCACTTT.

This clonotype was counted at least ten times. Germline is not matched at one junction end, which may reflect a read error. CDR3 in DNA: TGTGCTAGCAGCTTGAATCCTAGCACAGATACGCAGTATTTT. Encoded protein: CASSLNPSTDTQYF. The chain couples TRBV7-7 to TRBJ2-3; D is ambiguous. Germline values: CDR1 SSHAT, CDR2 FNYEAQ (reference sequence). This CDR3 has 14 amino acids.

In its sample, this clonotype was seen a few times. The V gene is TRBV29-1, the J gene TRBJ2-5, with 10 bases aligning to TRBD2. CDR3 length: 15 amino acids. Germline lookup yields CDR1 SQVTM and CDR2 ANQGSEA. V lost 7 bases to trimming and J lost 5 bases; unmatched junction nucleotides: 13. CDR3 DNA sequence: TGCAGCGCCAGCGGGAGGGGCGGAGTGAGGGAGACCCAGTACTTC. Protein product: CSASGRGGVRETQYF. Complete variable domain (other parts from reference TRBV29-1 and TRBJ2-5): SAVISQKPSRDICQRGTSLTIQCQVDSQVTMMFWYRQQPGQSLTLIATANQGSEATYESGFVIDKFPISRPNLTFSTLTVSNMSPEDSSIYLCSASGRGGVRETQYFGPGTRLLVL.

This clonotype showed up just a few times. The V call is TRBV5-6, the J call TRBJ2-1, with TRBD1 matching over 10 bases. Germline V CDR1 and CDR2: SGHDT, YYEEEE. This CDR3 region has 19 residues. The V and J ends lost 1 base and 1 base, in that order; junction bases with no gene match: 11. This CDR3 reads CASSLSTGTGVWSYNEQFF. CDR3 DNA sequence: TGTGCCAGCAGCTTGAGCACCGGGACAGGGGTTTGGTCCTACAATGAGCAGTTCTTC.

There are many counts of this clonotype. The V and J genes are TRBV10-3 and TRBJ1-1; D unclear. The CDR3 covers 14 residues. With 0 bases removed from V and 1 base from J, the gap between germline ends came to 6 bases. Germline CDR1 is ENHRY and CDR2 is SYGVKD. CDR3 nucleotide sequence: TGTGCCATCAGTGAGTCCGGAGGGAACACTGAAGCTTTCTTT. It codes for CAISESGGNTEAFF.

As regards this clonotype: A read error may explain this, as a much larger clone is one base away. The chain uses TRBV11-2 and TRBJ2-7, with D unclear. The CDR3 contains 12 residues. V lost 3 bases to trimming and J lost 0 bases, with 3 bases between them. Germline CDR1 and CDR2: SGHAT and FQNNGV. CDR3 nucleotide sequence: TGTGCCAGCAGCTTCAGCTCCTACGAGCAGTACTTC. It yields the protein CASSFSSYEQYF.

This clonotype has only a few counts. The chain couples TRBV7-9 to TRBJ1-2; 7 positions agree with TRBD1. This CDR3 region has 15 residues. Losses at the gene ends were 5 bases for V and 10 bases for J; bases not matched to a gene: 16. CDR1 and CDR2 (germline): SEHNR, FQNEAQ (reference sequence). In nucleotides, the CDR3 is TGTGCCAGCAGCCCGGAGACAGGGTGGAGAGATCACTACACCTTC. This sequence encodes CASSPETGWRDHYTF. The whole variable domain, filled in from reference TRBV7-9 and TRBJ1-2, reads DTGVSQNPRHKITKRGQNVTFRCDPISEHNRLYWYRQTLGQGPEFLTYFQNEAQLEKSRLLSDRFSAERPKGSFSTLEIQRTEQGDSAMYLCASSPETGWRDHYTFGSGTRLTVV.

This clonotype was counted at least ten times. The chain carries TRBV7-3 and TRBJ2-6; 7 bases fit TRBD1. Germline lookup yields CDR1 SGHTA and CDR2 FQGTGA. The trim removed 5 bases at V and 0 bases at J, leaving 10 bases unmatched. CDR3 length: 18 residues. As DNA, the CDR3 is TGTGCCAGCAGCGTTACCGGGACAGCCTTCTCTGGGGCCAACGTCCTGACTTTC. This codes for CASSVTGTAFSGANVLTF. The full variable domain, its missing parts supplied by reference TRBV7-3 and TRBJ2-6, is GAGVSQTPSNKVTEKGKYVELRCDPISGHTALYWYRQSLGQGPEFLIYFQGTGAADDSGLPNDRFFAVRPEGSVSTLKIQRTERGDSAVYLCASSVTGTAFSGANVLTFGAGSRLTVL.

This clonotype showed up just a few times. CDR3 in amino acids: CSVVLGVDEQYF. The CDR3 coding sequence is TGCAGCGTTGTGCTCGGAGTAGATGAGCAGTACTTC. The rearrangement links TRBV29-1 to TRBJ2-7; D not resolved. There are 12 residues in the CDR3. V was clipped by 4 bases and J by 7 bases, with 14 bases between them. Germline CDR1 is SQVTM and CDR2 is ANQGSEA.